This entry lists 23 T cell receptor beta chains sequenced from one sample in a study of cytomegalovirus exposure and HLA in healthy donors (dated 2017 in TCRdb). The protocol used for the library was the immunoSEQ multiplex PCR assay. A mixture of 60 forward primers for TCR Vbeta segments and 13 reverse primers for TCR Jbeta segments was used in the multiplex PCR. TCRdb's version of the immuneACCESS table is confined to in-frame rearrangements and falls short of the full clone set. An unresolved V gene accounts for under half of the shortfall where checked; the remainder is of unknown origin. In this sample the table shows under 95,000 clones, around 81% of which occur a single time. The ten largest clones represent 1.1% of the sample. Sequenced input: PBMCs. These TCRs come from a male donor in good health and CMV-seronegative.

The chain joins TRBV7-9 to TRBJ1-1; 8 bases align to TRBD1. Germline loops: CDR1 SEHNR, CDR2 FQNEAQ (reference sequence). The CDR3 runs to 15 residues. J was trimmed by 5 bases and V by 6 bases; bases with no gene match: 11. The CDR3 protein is CASRAYGQGETEAFF. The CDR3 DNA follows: TGTGCCAGCAGAGCCTATGGACAGGGCGAGACTGAAGCTTTCTTT.

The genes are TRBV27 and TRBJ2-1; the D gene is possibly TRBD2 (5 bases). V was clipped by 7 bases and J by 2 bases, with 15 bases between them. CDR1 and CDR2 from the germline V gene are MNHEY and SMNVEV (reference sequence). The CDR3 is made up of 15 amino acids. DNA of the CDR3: TGTGCCAGCAATGCGGGCAGAGGTCCCTACAATGAGCAGTTCTTC. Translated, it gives CASNAGRGPYNEQFF.

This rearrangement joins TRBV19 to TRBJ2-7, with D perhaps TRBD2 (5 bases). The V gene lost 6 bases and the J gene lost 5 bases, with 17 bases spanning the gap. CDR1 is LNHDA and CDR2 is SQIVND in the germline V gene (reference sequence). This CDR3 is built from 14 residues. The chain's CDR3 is CASRDLGGWDEQYF. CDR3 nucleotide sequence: TGTGCCAGTAGAGATCTCGGAGGCTGGGACGAGCAGTACTTC.

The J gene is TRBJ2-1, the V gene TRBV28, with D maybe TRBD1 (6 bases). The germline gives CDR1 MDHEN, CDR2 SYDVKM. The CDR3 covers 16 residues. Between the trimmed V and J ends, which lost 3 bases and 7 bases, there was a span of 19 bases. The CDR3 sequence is CASSFKVDSLRNEQFF. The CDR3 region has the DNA TGTGCCAGCAGTTTTAAAGTGGACAGCCTTAGGAATGAGCAGTTCTTC.

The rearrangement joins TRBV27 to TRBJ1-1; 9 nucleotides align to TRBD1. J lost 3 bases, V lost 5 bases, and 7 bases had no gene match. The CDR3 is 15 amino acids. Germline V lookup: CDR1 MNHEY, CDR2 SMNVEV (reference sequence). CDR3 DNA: TGTGCCAGCAGTCCGACGGACAGGGGAGACACTGAAGCTTTCTTT. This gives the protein CASSPTDRGDTEAFF.

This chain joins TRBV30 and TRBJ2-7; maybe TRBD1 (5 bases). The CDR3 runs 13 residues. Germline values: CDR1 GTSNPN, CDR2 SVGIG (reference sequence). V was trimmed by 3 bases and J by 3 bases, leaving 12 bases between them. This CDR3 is CAWRGQGIYEQYF. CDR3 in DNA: TGTGCCTGGAGGGGGCAGGGTATCTACGAGCAGTACTTC.

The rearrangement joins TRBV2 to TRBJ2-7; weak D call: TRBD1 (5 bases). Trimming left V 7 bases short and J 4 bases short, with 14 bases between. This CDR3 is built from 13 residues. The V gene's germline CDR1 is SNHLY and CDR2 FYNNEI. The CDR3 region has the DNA TGTGCCAGCACAGGGTTTAAGGGTTACGAGCAGTACTTC. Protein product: CASTGFKGYEQYF.

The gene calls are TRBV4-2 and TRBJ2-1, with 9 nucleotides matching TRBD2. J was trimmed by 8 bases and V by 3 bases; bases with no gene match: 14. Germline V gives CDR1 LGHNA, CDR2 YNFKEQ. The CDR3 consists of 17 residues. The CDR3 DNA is TGTGCCAGCAGCCAGTCCGGTTGGGCGGGAGGGCCTTATGAGCAGTTCTTC. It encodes CASSQSGWAGGPYEQFF.

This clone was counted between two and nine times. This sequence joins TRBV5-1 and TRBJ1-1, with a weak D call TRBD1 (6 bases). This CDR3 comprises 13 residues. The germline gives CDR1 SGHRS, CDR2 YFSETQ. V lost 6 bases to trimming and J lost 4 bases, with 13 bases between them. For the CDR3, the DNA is TGCGCCAGCAACAGTGAGGGGGTCACTGAAGCTTTCTTT. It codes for CASNSEGVTEAFF.

The CDR3 DNA reads as TGTGCCAGCAAGGGGCAAGACAACTATGGCTACACCTTC. Translating gives CASKGQDNYGYTF. The chain is built from TRBV2 and TRBJ1-2; D perhaps matches TRBD1 (5 bases). V was cut by 7 bases and J by 2 bases, with 11 bases left in between. Germline CDR1 and CDR2: SNHLY and FYNNEI. The CDR3 spans 13 residues.

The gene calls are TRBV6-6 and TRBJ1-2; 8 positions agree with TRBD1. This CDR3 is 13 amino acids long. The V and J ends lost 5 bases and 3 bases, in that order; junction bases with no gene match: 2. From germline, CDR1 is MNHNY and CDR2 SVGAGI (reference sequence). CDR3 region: CASSPQGDYGYTF. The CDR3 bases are TGTGCCAGCAGTCCACAGGGGGACTATGGCTACACCTTC.

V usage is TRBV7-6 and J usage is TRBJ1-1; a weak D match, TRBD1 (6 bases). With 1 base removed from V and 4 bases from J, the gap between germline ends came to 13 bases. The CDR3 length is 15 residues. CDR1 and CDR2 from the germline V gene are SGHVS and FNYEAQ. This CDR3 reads CASSLEGGRFTEAFF. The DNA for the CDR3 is TGTGCCAGCAGCTTAGAGGGGGGGCGGTTCACTGAAGCTTTCTTT.

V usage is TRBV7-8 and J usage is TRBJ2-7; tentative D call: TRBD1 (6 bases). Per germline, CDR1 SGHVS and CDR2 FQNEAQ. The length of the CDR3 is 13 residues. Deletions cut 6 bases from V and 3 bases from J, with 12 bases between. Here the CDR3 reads CASSQTGNYEQYF. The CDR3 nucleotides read TGTGCCAGCAGTCAGACAGGTAACTACGAGCAGTACTTC.

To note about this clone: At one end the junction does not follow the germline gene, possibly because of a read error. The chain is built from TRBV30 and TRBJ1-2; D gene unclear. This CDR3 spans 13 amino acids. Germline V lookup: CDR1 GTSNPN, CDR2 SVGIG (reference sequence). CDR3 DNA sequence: TGTGCCTGGACACCCGGTTGGGTTGGCGGCTACCCCTTC. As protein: CAWTPGWVGGYPF.

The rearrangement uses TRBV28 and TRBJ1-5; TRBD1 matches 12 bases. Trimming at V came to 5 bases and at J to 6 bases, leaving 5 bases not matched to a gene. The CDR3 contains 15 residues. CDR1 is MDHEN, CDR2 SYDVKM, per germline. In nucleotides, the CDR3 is TGTGCCAGCAGTAGGGACAGGGGGCCGAGTCAGCCCCAGCATTTT. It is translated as CASSRDRGPSQPQHF.

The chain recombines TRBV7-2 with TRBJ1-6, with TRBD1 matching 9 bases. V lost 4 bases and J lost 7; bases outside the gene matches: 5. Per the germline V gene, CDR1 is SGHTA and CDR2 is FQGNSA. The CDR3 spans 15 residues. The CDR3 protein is CASSSLGQGNSPLHF. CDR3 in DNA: TGTGCCAGCAGCTCCTTAGGACAGGGGAATTCACCCCTCCACTTT.

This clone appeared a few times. CDR3 residues: CASSLLRGGGANVLTF. The CDR3 DNA is TGTGCCAGCAGTTTATTACGGGGAGGTGGGGCCAACGTCCTGACTTTC. The J gene is TRBJ2-6, the V gene TRBV28; tentative D call: TRBD2 (6 bases). V lost 1 base and J lost 3, with 10 bases in between. Germline loops: CDR1 MDHEN, CDR2 SYDVKM. The CDR3 covers 16 residues.

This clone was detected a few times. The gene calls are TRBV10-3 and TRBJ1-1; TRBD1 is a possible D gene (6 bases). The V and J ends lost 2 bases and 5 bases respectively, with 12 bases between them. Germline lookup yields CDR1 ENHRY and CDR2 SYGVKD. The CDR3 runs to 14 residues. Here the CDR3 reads CAISETEGDTEAFF. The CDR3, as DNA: TGTGCCATCAGTGAGACAGAGGGGGATACTGAAGCTTTCTTT.

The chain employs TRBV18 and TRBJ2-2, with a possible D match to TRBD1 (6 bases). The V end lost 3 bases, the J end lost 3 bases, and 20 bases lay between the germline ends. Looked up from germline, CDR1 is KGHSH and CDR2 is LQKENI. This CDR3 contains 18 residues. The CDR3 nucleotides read TGTGCCAGCTCACCCCTCTCCCAGGACAGTTTGTACACCGGGGAGCTGTTTTTT. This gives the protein CASSPLSQDSLYTGELFF.

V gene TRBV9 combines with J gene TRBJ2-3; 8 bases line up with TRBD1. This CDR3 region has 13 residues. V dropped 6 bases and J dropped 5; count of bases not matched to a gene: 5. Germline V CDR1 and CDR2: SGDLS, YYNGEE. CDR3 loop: CASTRQGIDTQYF. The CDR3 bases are TGTGCCAGCACCAGACAGGGGATAGATACGCAGTATTTT.

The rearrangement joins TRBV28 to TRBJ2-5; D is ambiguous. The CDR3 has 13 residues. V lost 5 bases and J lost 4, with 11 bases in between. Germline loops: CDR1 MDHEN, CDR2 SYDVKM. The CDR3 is CASSLARPETQYF. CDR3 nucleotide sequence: TGTGCCAGCAGTCTGGCGAGGCCAGAGACCCAGTACTTC.

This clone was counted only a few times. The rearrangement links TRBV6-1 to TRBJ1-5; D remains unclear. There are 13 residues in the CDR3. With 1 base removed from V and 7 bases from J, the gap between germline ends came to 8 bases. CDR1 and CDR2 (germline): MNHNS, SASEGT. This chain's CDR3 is CASSEGVGQPQHF. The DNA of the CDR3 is TGTGCCAGCAGTGAAGGGGTCGGGCAGCCCCAGCATTTT.

The CDR3 DNA reads as TGTGCCAGCACCCTGACAGGGGCCTACGAGCAGTACTTC. Its translation: CASTLTGAYEQYF. This sequence joins TRBV28 and TRBJ2-7; 8 nucleotides line up with TRBD1. V gave up 7 bases and J gave up 2 bases; unmatched junction bases: 4. CDR1 is MDHEN and CDR2 is SYDVKM in the germline V gene. The length of the CDR3 is 13 residues.